This T cell receptor (beta chain) was found in a study of vaccination and CD4 T cells after COVID-19. Study-wide background: There were six male and four female convalescents, and two of them were Hispanic. Once diagnosed, patients had post-COVID samples drawn a median around 110 days later (range 35 to 161).

TCRdb re-derived calls from the PCR reads in MiXCR, one entry per CDR3 protein. The sample records tens of thousands of distinct CDR3 sequences, roughly 45% being singletons. The germline CDR1 and CDR2 sequences are MNHNS and SASEGT. Trimming took 2 bases from V and 0 from J, leaving 10 bases between them. This CDR3 contains 15 residues. The table lists this clonotype with a few counts. The time point denotes: late sampling 161 to 241 days after vaccination in a few convalescent patients. This sequence joins TRBV6-1 and TRBJ1-1; unclear D gene. The source was CD4+ T cells from blood, collected about 7 months after SARS-CoV-2 vaccination. This TCR derives from a human donor who had recovered from COVID-19. The CDR3, as DNA: TGTGCCAGCAGTGAATTGGCAGGAATGAACACTGAAGCTTTCTTT. This codes for CASSELAGMNTEAFF.